The 18 T cell receptor beta chains presented below share a single source sample, sequenced in a study of blood T cell repertoires in COVID-19. Profiling relied on immunoSEQ multiplex PCR, and the TCRdb table lists in-frame clones only, not all of them. The sample has some 350,000 clones, 85% to 90% seen once. Sequenced sample: PBMCs or T cells enriched from blood (not recorded which). The source is a man aged 18 to 30 who had recovered from COVID-19.

The chain combines TRBV5-1 with TRBJ2-7; D might be TRBD2 (5 bases). Germline lookup yields CDR1 SGHRS and CDR2 YFSETQ. This CDR3 has 15 residues. The ends were cut back, 1 base at V and 0 bases at J, with 11 bases in the middle. The CDR3 DNA reads TGCGCCAGCAGCTTGCTGGGAGAAAGCTCCTACGAGCAGTACTTC. It yields the protein CASSLLGESSYEQYF.

The chain recombines TRBV7-2 with TRBJ2-5; no reliable D call. The CDR3 spans 14 residues. The germline CDR1 and CDR2 sequences are SGHTA and FQGNSA. Trimming removed 3 bases at V and 2 bases at J, with 10 bases between. This chain's CDR3 is CASSLAPGQETQYF. The CDR3 DNA reads as TGTGCCAGCAGCTTGGCCCCCGGGCAAGAGACCCAGTACTTC.

This clone was picked up one time. The chain is built from TRBV7-2 and TRBJ2-1; D is undetermined. V gave up 7 bases and J gave up 2 bases, with 21 bases separating them. Germline V gives CDR1 SGHTA, CDR2 FQGNSA. This CDR3 contains 17 residues. CDR3 sequence (DNA): TGTGCCAGCATGATCTCCCTGCGGCGGAATACCTACAATGAGCAGTTCTTC. Amino acid sequence: CASMISLRRNTYNEQFF.

This chain uses TRBV6-5 with TRBJ2-3, with a weak D call TRBD1 (6 bases). The V and J ends lost 10 bases and 6 bases respectively, with 20 bases between them. The germline V gene has CDR1 MNHEY and CDR2 SVGAGI. The CDR3 has 14 residues. CDR3 protein: CATRASGVYDTQYF. The CDR3 region has the DNA TGTGCCACCCGTGCATCAGGGGTGTACGATACGCAGTATTTT.

This clone was detected only once. The chain joins TRBV24-1 to TRBJ2-3; 7 positions agree with TRBD1. Trimming at V came to 3 bases and at J to 3 bases, leaving 20 bases not matched to a gene. Germline values: CDR1 KGHDR, CDR2 SFDVKD. The CDR3 extends over 20 amino acids. CDR3 in DNA: TGTGCCACCAGTGATCCGACCAAAAATCCGACAGGGATTGGTACAGATACGCAGTATTTT. It translates to CATSDPTKNPTGIGTDTQYF.

The genes are TRBV29-1 and TRBJ1-2; tentatively, D is TRBD1 (5 bases). The germline V and J ends were trimmed by 4 bases and 3 bases, with 15 bases remaining between them. CDR1 SQVTM and CDR2 ANQGSEA come from the germline V gene. The CDR3 sequence is 14 residues long. The CDR3 nucleotides read TGCAGCGTTGCGCGACAGACCTCTGACTATGGCTACACCTTC. Protein: CSVARQTSDYGYTF.

The CDR3 DNA is TGTGCCAGCAGCTTGTCCGGGAGTATTTCACCCCTCCACTTT. Its protein product is CASSLSGSISPLHF. The rearrangement links TRBV5-5 to TRBJ1-6; no reliable D call. V dropped 1 base and J dropped 9 bases, with 11 bases sitting between them. Germline CDR1 reads SGHKS; CDR2 reads YYEKEE (reference sequence). This CDR3 region has 14 residues.

V and J are TRBV20-1 and TRBJ2-2, with D possibly TRBD1 on 6 matching bases. The CDR3 sequence is 14 residues long. The V gene's germline CDR1 is DFQATT and CDR2 SNEGSKA (reference sequence). V was cut by 3 bases and J by 4 bases, with 12 bases left in between. In DNA, the CDR3 is TGCAGTGCTAGTAAAGGGGGTAGCACCGGGGAGCTGTTTTTT. Amino acids: CSASKGGSTGELFF.

J is TRBJ2-7 and V is TRBV29-1; D gene uncertain. The CDR3 spans 12 residues. Germline V gives CDR1 SQVTM, CDR2 ANQGSEA. V lost 7 bases to trimming and J lost 0 bases, with 10 bases between them. CDR3: CSAGKSSYEQYF. Here the CDR3 DNA reads TGCAGCGCTGGTAAGAGCTCCTACGAGCAGTACTTC.

This chain uses TRBV6-5 with TRBJ1-2; a possible D gene is TRBD1 (6 bases). With 0 bases removed from V and 6 bases from J, the gap between germline ends came to 17 bases. Germline V gene data show CDR1 as MNHEY and CDR2 as SVGAGI. This CDR3 comprises 16 residues. CDR3 in amino acids: CASSYSGRGSIDGYTF. The CDR3 DNA is TGTGCCAGCAGTTACTCGGGCAGGGGATCTATTGATGGCTACACCTTC.

The chain recombines TRBV7-8 with TRBJ1-4; 7 bases map to TRBD1. V lost 5 bases and J lost 7; bases outside the gene matches: 16. The V gene's germline CDR1 is SGHVS and CDR2 FQNEAQ. The CDR3 is 17 amino acids. CDR3: CASSLRDSRGMGEKLFF. The CDR3 bases are TGTGCCAGCAGCCTACGGGACTCCAGGGGGATGGGTGAAAAACTGTTTTTT.

The J gene is TRBJ1-1, the V gene TRBV7-2; 9 positions match TRBD1. V lost 4 bases to trimming and J lost 2 bases; unmatched junction nucleotides: 2. The CDR3 is 14 amino acids. Germline values: CDR1 SGHTA, CDR2 FQGNSA. The CDR3 nucleotides are TGTGCCAGCAGCTCGGACAGGGGAAACACTGAAGCTTTCTTT. Protein sequence: CASSSDRGNTEAFF. The entire variable domain, with the rest obtained from reference TRBV7-2 and TRBJ1-1, is as follows: GAGVSQSPSNKVTEKGKDVELRCDPISGHTALYWYRQSLGQGLEFLIYFQGNSAPDKSGLPSDRFSAERTGGSVSTLTIQRTQQEDSAVYLCASSSDRGNTEAFFGQGTRLTVV.

Concerning this clone: The sample has other DNA sequences that encode this CDR3 too. V usage is TRBV5-1 and J usage is TRBJ1-1; possibly TRBD1 for D (5 bases). Trimming shortened V by 4 bases and J by 1 base, and 11 bases separated the two germline ends. The CDR3 length is 14 residues. The germline V gene encodes CDR1 SGHRS and CDR2 YFSETQ. This CDR3 is CASSPGTGNTEAFF. The CDR3 DNA follows: TGCGCCAGCAGCCCCGGGACTGGGAACACTGAAGCTTTCTTT.

This sequence joins TRBV30 and TRBJ1-5; D unresolved. Germline V gives CDR1 GTSNPN, CDR2 SVGIG (reference sequence). The V and J ends lost 0 bases and 6 bases respectively, with 9 bases between them. CDR3 size: 13 residues. CDR3 loop: CAWSVSRVQPQHF. In DNA form, the CDR3 reads TGTGCCTGGAGTGTAAGTCGGGTTCAGCCCCAGCATTTT.

This chain connects TRBV27 to TRBJ1-1; 8 bases are shared with TRBD1. Trimming cost V 6 bases and J 11 bases; bases outside gene matches: 11. Germline V gene lookup returns CDR1 MNHEY and CDR2 SMNVEV (reference sequence). The CDR3 has 13 amino acids. CDR3: CASRTPGQVDAFF. Here the CDR3 DNA reads TGTGCCAGCAGGACCCCGGGACAGGTGGATGCTTTCTTT.

The chain is built from TRBV11-2 and TRBJ1-5, with 9 bases aligning to TRBD1. Germline V gene sequence: CDR1 SGHAT, CDR2 FQNNGV. The length of the CDR3 is 17 residues. The V segment lost 1 base and the J segment 3 bases; nucleotides outside the gene matches: 7. CDR3 protein: CASSLGGGQGFNQPQHF. CDR3 DNA sequence: TGTGCCAGCAGCTTAGGAGGGGGACAGGGATTCAATCAGCCCCAGCATTTT.

This sequence joins TRBV25-1 and TRBJ1-6; tentatively, D is TRBD1 (6 bases). Germline V CDR1 and CDR2: MGHDK, SYGVNS. The CDR3 covers 15 residues. V was shortened by 6 bases and J by 9 bases, with 18 bases between the two germline ends. Written as DNA, the CDR3 is TGTGCCAGCAGCAAAAGGTCAGGGGAAGGTTCACCCCTCCACTTT. Encoded protein: CASSKRSGEGSPLHF. The variable domain in full, completed from reference TRBV25-1 and TRBJ1-6, reads EADIYQTPRYLVIGTGKKITLECSQTMGHDKMYWYQQDPGMELHLIHYSYGVNSTEKGDLSSESTVSRIRTEHFPLTLESARPSHTSQYLCASSKRSGEGSPLHFGNGTRLTVT.

The chain links TRBV6-5 to TRBJ1-1; D is perhaps TRBD1 (6 bases). This CDR3 comprises 13 residues. V was pared by 8 bases and J by 0 bases, with 10 bases between. Germline CDR1 and CDR2: MNHEY and SVGAGI. The CDR3 spells CASWTDMNTEAFF. Here the CDR3 DNA reads TGTGCCAGCTGGACAGACATGAACACTGAAGCTTTCTTT.